Listed here are 2 T cell receptor beta chains from one sample, sequenced in a study of Graves' ophthalmopathy and Graves' hyperthyroidism. The authors amplified TCR beta CDR3 regions, and they did so from RNA transcripts for repertoire sequencing. HTBI primers served in a first-round RT-PCR, which a second-round multiplex PCR followed. TCRdb recomputed calls from the multiplex PCR reads with MiXCR, one row per CDR3 protein. The sample contains hundreds of thousands of distinct CDR3 sequences, approximately 40% of which appear only once. The sequencing sample was made of peripheral blood. The source is an adult man with Graves' ophthalmopathy.

Ten or more counts support this clonotype. The chain links TRBV10-3 to TRBJ1-3, with D maybe TRBD1 (6 bases). The CDR3 spans 14 residues. The germline V gene has CDR1 ENHRY and CDR2 SYGVKD. V gave up 5 bases and J gave up 0 bases, with 8 bases separating them. The CDR3 bases are TGTGCCATCAGTACACAGGGCTCTGGAAACACCATATATTTT. Protein: CAISTQGSGNTIYF.

V and J are TRBV6-2 or TRBV6-3 and TRBJ2-7; 14 nucleotides line up with TRBD2. Germline V gene data show CDR1 as MNHEY and CDR2 as SVGEGT. This CDR3 has 17 residues. V lost 0 bases, J lost 3 bases, and 4 bases stayed unmatched. The CDR3 sequence: CASSYSKGLAGVYEQYF. CDR3 nucleotides: TGTGCCAGCAGTTACTCGAAGGGACTAGCGGGAGTCTACGAGCAGTACTTC.